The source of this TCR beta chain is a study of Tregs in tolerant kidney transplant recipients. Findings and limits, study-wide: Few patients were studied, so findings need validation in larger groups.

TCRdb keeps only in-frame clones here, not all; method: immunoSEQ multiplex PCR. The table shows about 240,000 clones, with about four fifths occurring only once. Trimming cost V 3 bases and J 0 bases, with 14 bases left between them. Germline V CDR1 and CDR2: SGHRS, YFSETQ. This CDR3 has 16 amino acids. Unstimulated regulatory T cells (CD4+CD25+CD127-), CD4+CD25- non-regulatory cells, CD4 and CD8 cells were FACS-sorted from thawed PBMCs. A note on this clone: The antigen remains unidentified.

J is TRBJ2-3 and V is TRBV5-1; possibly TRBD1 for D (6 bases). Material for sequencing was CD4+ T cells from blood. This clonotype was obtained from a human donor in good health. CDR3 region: CASSSQGRWSTDTQYF. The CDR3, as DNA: TGCGCCAGCAGCTCCCAGGGGCGCTGGAGCACAGATACGCAGTATTTT.